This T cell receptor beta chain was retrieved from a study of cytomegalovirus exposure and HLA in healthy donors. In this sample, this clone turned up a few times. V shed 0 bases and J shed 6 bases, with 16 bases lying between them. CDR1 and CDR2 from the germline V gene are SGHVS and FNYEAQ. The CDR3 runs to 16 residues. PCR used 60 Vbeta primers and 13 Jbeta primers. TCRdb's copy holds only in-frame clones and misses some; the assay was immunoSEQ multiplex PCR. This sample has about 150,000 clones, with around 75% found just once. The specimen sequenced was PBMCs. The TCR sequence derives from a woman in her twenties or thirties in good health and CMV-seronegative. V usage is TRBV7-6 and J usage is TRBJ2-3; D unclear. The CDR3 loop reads CASSLALGAWKDTQYF. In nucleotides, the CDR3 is TGTGCCAGCAGCTTAGCGCTGGGCGCCTGGAAGGATACGCAGTATTTT.